The 17 T cell receptor beta chains reported below all come from one sample, sequenced in a study of T cells in Graves' hyperthyroidism and ophthalmopathy. RNA transcripts were the template for amplifying TCR beta CDR3 regions. The primer set for the first-round RT-PCR of the TCR CDR3 was HTBI. Using its own MiXCR run on the multiplex PCR reads, TCRdb lists one record per CDR3 protein. This table has roughly 500,000 distinct CDR3 sequences, 40% to 55% appearing once. The sequenced material came from peripheral blood or thyroid tissue (not recorded which). The receptor source for this set is an adult woman with Graves' disease, either hyperthyroidism or ophthalmopathy (not recorded which).

V is TRBV7-6 and J is TRBJ2-3; 8 bases line up with TRBD2. Germline V lookup: CDR1 SGHVS, CDR2 FNYEAQ. The CDR3 consists of 14 residues. The trim removed 5 bases at V and 4 bases at J, leaving 5 bases unmatched. CDR3 protein: CASSPLTSADTQYF. In nucleotides, the CDR3 is TGTGCCAGCAGCCCGTTGACTAGCGCAGATACGCAGTATTTT.

The table lists this clonotype with many counts. The CDR3 DNA reads TGCGCCAGCAGCTTGGTCGCTAGCAACACCGGGGAGCTGTTTTTT. This sequence encodes CASSLVASNTGELFF. The V gene is TRBV5-1, the J gene TRBJ2-2; possibly TRBD2 for D (5 bases). V lost 0 bases, J lost 2 bases, and 8 bases lay in between. The V gene's germline CDR1 is SGHRS and CDR2 YFSETQ. This CDR3 is 15 amino acids long.

This clonotype was counted many times. This chain joins TRBV6-6 and TRBJ2-5; D is perhaps TRBD2 (5 bases). Germline V gives CDR1 MNHNY, CDR2 SVGAGI (reference sequence). The length of the CDR3 is 12 residues. Trimming pared 6 bases from V and 4 bases from J, leaving 9 bases between. CDR3 sequence reads: CASSPGSETQYF. CDR3 nucleotide sequence: TGTGCCAGCAGCCCGGGATCAGAGACCCAGTACTTC.

The rearrangement links TRBV7-9 to TRBJ1-6, with TRBD1 as a possible D gene (5 bases). The V and J ends lost 5 bases and 15 bases respectively, with 14 bases between them. CDR1 SEHNR and CDR2 FQNEAQ come from the germline V gene (reference sequence). CDR3 size: 12 residues. The CDR3 bases are TGTGCCAGCAGCGACTTGGGGGGTGACCTCCACTTT. Translated, it gives CASSDLGGDLHF.

A word on this clonotype: This may be a read error, as it is one base from a much larger clone. The chain employs TRBV2 and TRBJ2-7, with D perhaps matching TRBD1 (6 bases). The germline V gene encodes CDR1 SNHLY and CDR2 FYNNEI. V was cut by 4 bases and J by 3 bases, with 10 bases left in between. The CDR3 loop spans 13 amino acids. CDR3 residues: CASSVNRDYEQYF. For the CDR3, the DNA is TGTGCCAGCAGTGTAAACAGGGACTACGAGCAGTACTTC.

In this sample, this clonotype turned up many times. V usage is TRBV6-5 and J usage is TRBJ1-3; 7 nucleotides match TRBD1. Trimming removed 5 bases from V and 0 bases from J; junction bases left unmatched: 4. The CDR3 is made up of 15 amino acids. From germline, CDR1 is MNHEY and CDR2 SVGAGI. CDR3 region: CASSRDSGSGNTIYF. The CDR3 DNA reads TGTGCCAGCAGTAGGGACAGCGGCTCTGGAAACACCATATATTTT.

V and J are TRBV29-1 and TRBJ1-2, with TRBD1 identical over 11 bases. Germline lookup yields CDR1 SQVTM and CDR2 ANQGSEA. This CDR3 has 15 residues. V gave up 3 bases and J gave up 2 bases; unmatched junction bases: 5. In DNA, the CDR3 is TGCAGCGTTGACTTCGGGACAGGGGGGAACTATGGCTACACCTTC. It translates to CSVDFGTGGNYGYTF.

The genes are TRBV7-6 and TRBJ2-7, with 7 bases identical to TRBD2. CDR3 size: 15 residues. The V and J ends lost 3 bases and 1 base, in that order; junction bases with no gene match: 6. Germline CDR1 is SGHVS and CDR2 is FNYEAQ. CDR3 sequence: CASSLSSGASYEQYF. The DNA for the CDR3 is TGTGCCAGCAGCTTGTCCAGCGGGGCGTCCTACGAGCAGTACTTC. The full variable domain, its missing parts supplied by reference TRBV7-6 and TRBJ2-7, is GAGVSQSPRYKVTKRGQDVALRCDPISGHVSLYWYRQALGQGPEFLTYFNYEAQQDKSGLPNDRFSAERPEGSISTLTIQRTEQRDSAMYRCASSLSSGASYEQYFGPGTRLTVT.

Many counts were recorded for this clonotype. This rearrangement joins TRBV20-1 to TRBJ2-5, with 9 bases lining up with TRBD2. The ends lost 7 bases at V and 5 bases at J; junction bases unmatched: 11. The CDR3 is 14 amino acids. Germline values: CDR1 DFQATT, CDR2 SNEGSKA (reference sequence). DNA for the CDR3: TGCAGTGGTATTTCGCGGGAGGGGGAGGAGACCCAGTACTTC. Its protein is CSGISREGEETQYF.

The gene calls are TRBV12-3 or TRBV12-4 and TRBJ1-6; D is possibly TRBD1 (6 bases). This CDR3 has 14 residues. V shed 7 bases and J shed 7 bases, with 14 bases lying between them. CDR3 coding DNA: TGTGCCAGCATGGGGGCAAATGAGAATTCACCCCTCCACTTT. The encoded protein is CASMGANENSPLHF.

This clonotype was counted only a few times. This clone may be a read error of a much larger clone one base away. The chain carries TRBV7-2 and TRBJ1-1, with a possible D match to TRBD1 (6 bases). CDR1 and CDR2 (germline): SGHTA, FQGNSA. Trimming removed 3 bases from V and 7 bases from J, with 12 bases in between. This CDR3 comprises 13 residues. The CDR3, as DNA: TGTGCCAGCAGCTTGGGACAAGAAGTTGAAGCTTTCTTT. This sequence encodes CASSLGQEVEAFF. The full variable domain, in which reference TRBV7-2 and TRBJ1-1 provide the parts outside the CDR3, is GAGVSQSPSNKVTEKGKDVELRCDPISGHTALYWYRQSLGQGLEFLIYFQGNSAPDKSGLPSDRFSAERTGGSVSTLTIQRTQQEDSAVYLCASSLGQEVEAFFGQGTRLTVV.

The chain uses TRBV28 and TRBJ2-5; 7 bases map to TRBD2. Germline trimming cut 10 bases from V and 5 bases from J; bases unmatched to any gene: 19. The CDR3 contains 16 residues. Germline values: CDR1 MDHEN, CDR2 SYDVKM. The CDR3 coding sequence is TGTGCCACCGATCAAAGTTGGGAGGGCCTAGGGGAGACCCAGTACTTC. The encoded protein is CATDQSWEGLGETQYF.

As for this clonotype: The junction differs from germline at one of its ends, possibly a read error. The chain links TRBV7-9 to TRBJ1-6; TRBD1 agrees at 8 bases. The CDR3 covers 15 residues. The germline CDR1 and CDR2 sequences are SEHNR and FQNEAQ (reference sequence). The CDR3, as DNA: TGTGCCAGCAGAAGACAGGGGAGTTATGATTCACCCCCCCACTTT. As protein: CASRRQGSYDSPPHF.

This clonotype came up many times. V usage is TRBV5-1 and J usage is TRBJ1-2, with 10 bases identical to TRBD1. The CDR3 length is 14 residues. Germline V gene sequence: CDR1 SGHRS, CDR2 YFSETQ. Losses at the gene ends were 4 bases for V and 4 bases for J; bases not matched to a gene: 4. CDR3 sequence: CASSPGDRGYGYTF. The DNA of the CDR3 is TGCGCCAGCAGCCCAGGGGACAGGGGCTATGGCTACACCTTC.

The chain is built from TRBV4-1 and TRBJ2-7, with a possible D match to TRBD1 (6 bases). Germline CDR1 MGHRA, CDR2 YSYEKL. Between the trimmed V and J ends, which lost 0 bases and 6 bases, there was a span of 12 bases. The CDR3 length is 14 residues. The CDR3 DNA reads TGCGCCAGCAGCCAAGATTCTCAGGGGCCCGAGCAGTACTTC. Residues: CASSQDSQGPEQYF.

This clonotype has a count of ten or more. V is TRBV7-9 and J is TRBJ1-2, with 9 bases identical to TRBD1. Germline assignment: CDR1 SEHNR and CDR2 FQNEAQ (reference sequence). After removal of 5 bases from V and 4 bases from J, the junction contained 8 bases not matched to a gene. The CDR3 has 15 amino acids. For the CDR3, the DNA is TGTGCCAGCAGCCCACAGGGGGCGTACCCCTATGGCTACACCTTC. Its protein product is CASSPQGAYPYGYTF.

A remark on this clonotype: Since a much larger clone is just one base distant, this may be a read error. The chain has TRBV2 and TRBJ2-6; D gene unclear. Germline CDR1 and CDR2: SNHLY and FYNNEI. The CDR3 contains 15 residues. The ends were cut back, 3 bases at V and 3 bases at J, with 9 bases in the middle. Here the CDR3 DNA reads TGTGCCAGCAGTGACATGGGTTTTGGGGCCAACGTCCTGACTTTC. Protein sequence: CASSDMGFGANVLTF.